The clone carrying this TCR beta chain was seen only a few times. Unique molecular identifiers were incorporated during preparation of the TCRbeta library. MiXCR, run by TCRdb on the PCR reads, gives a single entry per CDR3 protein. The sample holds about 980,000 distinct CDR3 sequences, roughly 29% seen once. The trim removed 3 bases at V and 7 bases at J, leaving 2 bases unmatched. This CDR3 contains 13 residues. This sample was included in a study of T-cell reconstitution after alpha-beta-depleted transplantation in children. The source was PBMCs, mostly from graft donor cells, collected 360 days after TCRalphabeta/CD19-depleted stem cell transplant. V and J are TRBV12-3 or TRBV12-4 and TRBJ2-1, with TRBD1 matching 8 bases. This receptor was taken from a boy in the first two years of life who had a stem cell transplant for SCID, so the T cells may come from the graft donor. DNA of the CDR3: TGTGCCAGCAGTTTCAGGACAGGGAATGAGCAGTTCTTC. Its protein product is CASSFRTGNEQFF.